This T cell receptor (beta chain) is from a study of CXCR3-negative and CXCR3-positive naive CD8 T cells. Findings and limits, study-wide: TRB CDR3 hydrophobicity was greater in CXCR3-positive naive cells than in CXCR3-negative naive cells. The study found that naive CXCR3-negative and CXCR3-positive cells shared TRBV-TRBJ usage, while memory cells differed.

Triplicate sorting captured about 300,000 cells each from every CD8+ T cell subset. CD45RO-CCR7+CD27+CD95- defined naive CD8+ T cells. Via 5' RACE with UMI labels, TRB cDNA libraries were prepared. After re-calling the 5' RACE reads, TCRdb lists one entry per CDR3 protein, DNA absent. This sample's clone table lists tens of thousands of distinct CDR3 sequences. With regard to this clonotype: What it recognizes is unknown.

The CDR3 runs 15 residues. CDR1 and CDR2 (germline): MNHNY, SVGAGI (reference sequence). The sequence was obtained from a human donor in good health. Some clones in this sample may be carry-over from other donors' samples. Sequencing was performed on naive CXCR3- CD8+ T cells from blood. Subset described: CD45RO-CCR7+CD27+CD95- naive CD8+ T cells lacking CXCR3 (TNR3-). V and J are TRBV6-6 and TRBJ2-7; TCRdb's D gene call, TRBD1, goes unchecked for lack of DNA. This chain's CDR3 is CASSYSRTEFYEQYF.